Below, 28 T cell receptor beta chains from the same sample are listed, as sequenced in a study of T cell responses to AZD1222 COVID-19 vaccine. Profiled with immunoSEQ multiplex PCR; TCRdb holds only in-frame clones, not every one. The sample records roughly 160,000 clones, around 92% being singletons. Here the sequenced sample was peripheral blood, taken on day 0 of AZD1222 vaccination. These receptor sequences come from an adult in good health.

The gene calls are TRBV7-8 and TRBJ2-1; D gene uncertain. Germline loops: CDR1 SGHVS, CDR2 FQNEAQ. V lost 5 bases to trimming and J lost 7 bases, with 15 bases between them. The CDR3 covers 14 residues. The DNA for the CDR3 is TGTGCCAGCAGCCCTAGTAGGGTCCTAAATGAGCAGTTCTTC. Its protein product is CASSPSRVLNEQFF.

The chain couples TRBV10-3 to TRBJ1-5; D uncertain. Per germline, CDR1 ENHRY and CDR2 SYGVKD. Trimming stripped 0 bases from V and 2 bases from J, with 2 bases between. This CDR3 contains 13 residues. CDR3 loop: CAISESGNQPQHF. The CDR3 nucleotides are TGTGCCATCAGTGAGTCGGGCAATCAGCCCCAGCATTTT.

V and J are TRBV5-4 and TRBJ2-3, with D perhaps assigned TRBD1 or TRBD2 (5 bases each). Trimming shortened V by 5 bases and J by 0 bases, and 7 bases separated the two germline ends. The germline gives CDR1 SGHNT, CDR2 YYREEE (reference sequence). There are 13 residues in the CDR3. The CDR3 DNA reads TGTGCCAGCAGTCGGGACAGCACAGATACGCAGTATTTT. Translating gives CASSRDSTDTQYF.

The gene calls are TRBV10-2 and TRBJ1-1; D call uncertain. V was cut by 10 bases and J by 8 bases, with 26 bases left in between. Germline V gives CDR1 WSHSY, CDR2 SAAADI. The CDR3 totals 15 residues. CDR3 residues: CATSPPLLRDKEAFF. The CDR3 DNA follows: TGCGCCACCTCCCCCCCCCTCCTTAGGGATAAAGAAGCTTTCTTT.

This clone came up once. The genes are TRBV20-1 and TRBJ1-1; the D gene is possibly TRBD1 (5 bases). Trimming took 7 bases from V and 6 from J, leaving 12 bases between them. The CDR3 is 11 amino acids. Germline V gives CDR1 DFQATT, CDR2 SNEGSKA (reference sequence). For the CDR3, the DNA is TGCAGTGTCAGGAAGACAGCTGAAGCTTTCTTT. Protein: CSVRKTAEAFF.

V gene TRBV18 combines with J gene TRBJ1-2; no definite D call. CDR1 and CDR2 from the germline V gene are KGHSH and LQKENI. Trimming removed 5 bases from V and 2 bases from J, with 21 bases in between. The CDR3 totals 17 residues. CDR3 sequence: CASSIQGPPSSNYGYTF. For the CDR3, the DNA is TGTGCCAGCTCAATTCAAGGGCCCCCGAGTTCGAACTATGGCTACACCTTC.

The chain has TRBV6-5 and TRBJ1-1, with no clear D. The CDR3 has 14 amino acids. V shed 5 bases and J shed 0 bases, with 10 bases lying between them. The V gene's germline CDR1 is MNHEY and CDR2 SVGAGI. CDR3 protein: CASSPRTMNTEAFF. The CDR3 DNA is TGTGCCAGCAGTCCACGGACCATGAACACTGAAGCTTTCTTT.

This chain links TRBV5-6 with TRBJ2-5, with D perhaps TRBD2 (5 bases). The V gene's germline CDR1 is SGHDT and CDR2 YYEEEE. Trimming took off 3 bases at V and 14 bases at J, with 23 bases between the two ends. CDR3 length: 14 amino acids. CDR3 sequence (DNA): TGTGCCAGCAGCTCCCTGACCCCACTAGAACTCCCCTACTTC. It yields the protein CASSSLTPLELPYF.

Only one count was recorded for this clone. This rearrangement joins TRBV5-1 to TRBJ2-1; possibly TRBD1 or TRBD2 for D (5 bases each). The V gene lost 4 bases and the J gene lost 4 bases, with 12 bases spanning the gap. Germline V lookup: CDR1 SGHRS, CDR2 YFSETQ. The CDR3 is made up of 14 amino acids. The CDR3 protein is CASSGGSSYNEQFF. The CDR3 DNA is TGCGCCAGCAGCGGGGGATCCTCATACAATGAGCAGTTCTTC.

This clone has just one count. CDR3 residues: CASSLVGGGIQPQHF. DNA for the CDR3: TGTGCCAGCAGCTTAGTTGGCGGGGGGATTCAGCCCCAGCATTTT. This chain links TRBV7-2 with TRBJ1-5; TRBD1 might be the D (5 bases). The germline gives CDR1 SGHTA, CDR2 FQGNSA. The CDR3 runs 15 residues. V lost 1 base to trimming and J lost 6 bases, with 13 bases between them.

The CDR3 is CASSLLARTSGGSTYEQYF. The CDR3 DNA reads TGTGCCAGCAGTTTACTCGCCCGGACTAGCGGGGGATCTACCTACGAGCAGTACTTC. This chain connects TRBV6-2 or TRBV6-3 to TRBJ2-7; 13 bases are a match to TRBD2. The CDR3 has 19 residues. Germline CDR1 reads MNHEY; CDR2 reads SVGEGT. V lost 4 bases, J lost 2 bases, and 14 bases stayed unmatched.

The chain joins TRBV6-1 to TRBJ1-3, with D maybe TRBD1 (5 bases). Germline lookup yields CDR1 MNHNS and CDR2 SASEGT. Trimming stripped 2 bases from V and 2 bases from J, with 13 bases between. The CDR3 is 16 amino acids. The CDR3 is CASSEMGGVPGNTIYF. CDR3 sequence (DNA): TGTGCCAGCAGTGAAATGGGGGGAGTCCCTGGAAACACCATATATTTT.

The genes are TRBV10-1 and TRBJ2-3; TRBD2 agrees at 8 bases. V shed 6 bases and J 3 bases; nucleotides not matched to a gene: 5. Looked up from germline, CDR1 is WNHNN and CDR2 is SYGVQD (reference sequence). The CDR3 length is 14 residues. The DNA of the CDR3 is TGCGCCAGCAGCGGGGGGGCCTTAACAGATACGCAGTATTTT. Protein: CASSGGALTDTQYF.

The chain has TRBV19 and TRBJ1-5; weak D call: TRBD1 (5 bases). V lost 2 bases and J lost 2, with 10 bases in between. The CDR3 length is 15 residues. Looked up from germline, CDR1 is LNHDA and CDR2 is SQIVND (reference sequence). The CDR3 sequence: CASSIYGTGNQPQHF. The CDR3 DNA is TGTGCCAGTAGTATATACGGGACGGGCAATCAGCCCCAGCATTTT. Full variable domain (remainder filled in from reference TRBV19 and TRBJ1-5): DGGITQSPKYLFRKEGQNVTLSCEQNLNHDAMYWYRQDPGQGLRLIYYSQIVNDFQKGDIAEGYSVSREKKESFPLTVTSAQKNPTAFYLCASSIYGTGNQPQHFGDGTRLSIL.

J is TRBJ1-6 and V is TRBV30; no reliable D call. V gave up 4 bases and J gave up 4 bases, with 17 bases separating them. The CDR3 length is 16 residues. From germline, CDR1 is GTSNPN and CDR2 SVGIG (reference sequence). The CDR3 here is CAWKTGKTNYNSPLHF. CDR3 coding DNA: TGTGCCTGGAAGACGGGGAAAACGAATTATAATTCACCCCTCCACTTT.

The DNA for the CDR3 is TGTGCCAGCAGTTTATCATCAGGGGCCACCGGGGAGCTGTTTTTT. Protein sequence: CASSLSSGATGELFF. J is TRBJ2-2 and V is TRBV28; D perhaps matches TRBD1 (6 bases). V was cut by 1 base and J by 4 bases, with 10 bases left in between. CDR3 length equals 15 residues. Germline V gene lookup returns CDR1 MDHEN and CDR2 SYDVKM.

The chain carries TRBV7-9 and TRBJ1-3; no firm D call. Germline CDR1 and CDR2: SEHNR and FQNEAQ (reference sequence). The V gene lost 5 bases and the J gene lost 0 bases, with 5 bases spanning the gap. The CDR3 consists of 13 residues. CDR3 region: CASSRASGNTIYF. CDR3 bases: TGTGCCAGCAGCAGAGCCTCTGGAAACACCATATATTTT.

The J gene is TRBJ2-7, the V gene TRBV14; 15 nucleotides agree with TRBD2. This CDR3 has 17 amino acids. Germline CDR1 and CDR2: SGHDN and FVKESK. The V gene end was trimmed by 4 bases and the J gene end by 0 bases; junction bases not matched to a gene: 4. The CDR3 coding sequence is TGTGCCAGCAGCCCGGGACTAGCGGGGGGAAGCTCCTACGAGCAGTACTTC. This codes for CASSPGLAGGSSYEQYF. The variable domain in full, with the rest retrieved from reference TRBV14 and TRBJ2-7, is EAGVTQFPSHSVIEKGQTVTLRCDPISGHDNLYWYRRVMGKEIKFLLHFVKESKQDESGMPNNRFLAERTGGTYSTLKVQPAELEDSGVYFCASSPGLAGGSSYEQYFGPGTRLTVT.

This chain links TRBV5-8 with TRBJ2-3; 7 positions agree with TRBD1. CDR1 SGHTS and CDR2 YDEGEE come from the germline V gene. With 0 bases clipped from V and 4 bases from J, the junction kept 5 bases outside the gene matches. The length of the CDR3 is 15 residues. The CDR3 DNA reads as TGTGCCAGCAGCTTGGTACAGGGGACGTCAGATACGCAGTATTTT. It codes for CASSLVQGTSDTQYF.

This chain joins TRBV18 and TRBJ1-3; D is ambiguous. The V gene's germline CDR1 is KGHSH and CDR2 LQKENI. The CDR3 consists of 15 residues. Trimming cost V 0 bases and J 0 bases, with 6 bases left between them. The CDR3 sequence is CASSPPGNSGNTIYF. The CDR3 DNA sequence: TGTGCCAGCTCACCACCCGGTAACTCTGGAAACACCATATATTTT.

The V and J genes are TRBV12-3 or TRBV12-4 and TRBJ2-4; D possibly corresponds to TRBD1 (6 bases). The ends were cut back, 7 bases at V and 7 bases at J, with 11 bases in the middle. The CDR3 covers 12 residues. The CDR3 is CASTVRGNIQYF. The CDR3 coding sequence is TGTGCCAGCACAGTGAGGGGGAACATTCAGTACTTC.

In this sample, this clone turned up once. The chain couples TRBV28 to TRBJ1-1; a weak D match, TRBD1 (6 bases). The V end was cut by 5 bases, the J end by 7 bases, with 17 bases between. The CDR3 contains 14 residues. Per germline, CDR1 MDHEN and CDR2 SYDVKM. The chain's CDR3 is CASSPPRGFGEAFF. CDR3 nucleotides: TGTGCCAGCAGTCCGCCCAGGGGATTCGGTGAAGCTTTCTTT.

This clone was detected only once. The CDR3 spells CASSPRAGNQPQHF. The CDR3, as DNA: TGTGCCAGCAGCCCACGGGCAGGCAATCAGCCCCAGCATTTT. The V call is TRBV3-1 (or the pseudogene TRBV3-2), the J call TRBJ1-5, with no clear D. V shed 4 bases and J shed 2 bases, with 9 bases lying between them. CDR1 is LGHDT and CDR2 is YNNKEL in the germline V gene (reference sequence). The CDR3 consists of 14 residues.

The chain combines TRBV18 with TRBJ1-6, with D maybe TRBD1 (5 bases). CDR3 length: 15 amino acids. The ends were cut back, 2 bases at V and 7 bases at J, with 12 bases in the middle. Per the germline V gene, CDR1 is KGHSH and CDR2 is LQKENI. CDR3 protein: CASSPTQGVNSPLHF. The CDR3, as DNA: TGTGCCAGCTCACCAACCCAGGGCGTAAATTCACCCCTCCACTTT.

A single count supports this clone. J is TRBJ1-1 and V is TRBV19; tentative D call: TRBD1 (6 bases). V lost 3 bases and J 3 bases, leaving 11 bases between the germline ends. The CDR3 totals 14 residues. Germline V gene lookup returns CDR1 LNHDA and CDR2 SQIVND (reference sequence). The CDR3 reads CASSITGTYTEAFF. The CDR3 DNA is TGTGCCAGTAGTATTACAGGGACCTACACTGAAGCTTTCTTT.

The chain couples TRBV5-1 to TRBJ1-4; D is unresolved. This CDR3 region has 14 residues. CDR1 is SGHRS, CDR2 YFSETQ, per germline. Trimming stripped 0 bases from V and 6 bases from J, with 9 bases between. CDR3 residues: CASSLGRVDEKLFF. The CDR3 DNA sequence: TGCGCCAGCAGCTTGGGCCGGGTCGATGAAAAACTGTTTTTT.

V and J are TRBV19 and TRBJ1-2; D call uncertain. Germline CDR1 and CDR2: LNHDA and SQIVND (reference sequence). V was trimmed by 7 bases and J by 2 bases, leaving 8 bases between them. The CDR3 runs 12 residues. The CDR3 here is CASNDRNYGYTF. Here the CDR3 DNA reads TGTGCCAGTAATGACCGAAACTATGGCTACACCTTC.

The chain uses TRBV2 and TRBJ2-3, with D unclear. Germline V gene data show CDR1 as SNHLY and CDR2 as FYNNEI. The V gene lost 4 bases and the J gene lost 2 bases, with 16 bases spanning the gap. The CDR3 length is 16 residues. This chain's CDR3 is CASSAGPPFHTDTQYF. The CDR3, as DNA: TGTGCCAGCAGTGCAGGACCCCCCTTTCACACAGATACGCAGTATTTT.